The 32 T cell receptor beta chains given below trace back to one sample, sequenced in a study of T cells in Graves' hyperthyroidism and ophthalmopathy. Amplification yielded TCR beta CDR3 regions, with RNA transcripts as the source. A set of HTBI primers served as the primers for a first-round RT-PCR of the TCR CDR3. TCRdb reprocessed the multiplex PCR reads with MiXCR, giving one entry per CDR3 protein. The sample lists around 700,000 distinct CDR3 sequences; 30% to 40% were seen once. Material for sequencing was blood. The receptors originated from a middle-aged woman with Graves' hyperthyroidism.

This clonotype occurred a few times. V usage is TRBV6-5 and J usage is TRBJ1-1, with 8 bases that match TRBD1. CDR1 is MNHEY, CDR2 SVGAGI, per germline. CDR3 length: 14 amino acids. Germline trimming cut 6 bases from V and 5 bases from J; bases unmatched to any gene: 8. Here the CDR3 DNA reads TGTGCCAGCAGAAATGGACAGGGAAGTACTGAAGCTTTCTTT. Translating it yields CASRNGQGSTEAFF.

V and J are TRBV29-1 and TRBJ1-1, with D hard to call. The CDR3 covers 14 residues. V gave up 0 bases and J gave up 8 bases, with 16 bases separating them. Germline loops: CDR1 SQVTM, CDR2 ANQGSEA. The CDR3, as DNA: TGCAGCGTTGAAGATGTCGGTTACAAGGCAGAAGCTTTCTTT. This sequence encodes CSVEDVGYKAEAFF.

This rearrangement joins TRBV9 to TRBJ2-3, with 9 bases matching TRBD2. This CDR3 contains 15 residues. With V trimmed by 5 bases and J by 0 bases, 4 bases remained unmatched. Germline CDR1 and CDR2: SGDLS and YYNGEE. The CDR3 region is CASSPSGTSTDTQYF. CDR3 in DNA: TGTGCCAGCAGTCCTAGCGGGACTAGCACAGATACGCAGTATTTT.

This clonotype was seen more than once but under ten times. The J gene is TRBJ1-5, the V gene TRBV3-1; D unclear. This CDR3 has 14 residues. Trimming cost V 0 bases and J 5 bases, with 8 bases left between them. Looked up from germline, CDR1 is LGHDT and CDR2 is YNNKEL (reference sequence). CDR3 in DNA: TGTGCCAGCAGCCAAGACAACGGGGATCAGCCCCAGCATTTT. This gives the protein CASSQDNGDQPQHF.

Details on this clonotype: The germline gene is not matched at one end of the junction; a read error may be the cause. CDR3 bases: TGCAGTGCAACGACCAGAACCTACGTGCAGTACTTC. Translation: CSATTRTYVQYF. The rearrangement uses TRBV20-1 and TRBJ2-7; D not resolved. The CDR3 runs 12 residues. Germline loops: CDR1 DFQATT, CDR2 SNEGSKA (reference sequence).

Comments on this clonotype: A read error is possible here, since a much larger clone lies one base away. The chain joins TRBV7-9 to TRBJ2-5, with D unclear. From germline, CDR1 is SEHNR and CDR2 FQNEAQ (reference sequence). The ends were cut back, 1 base at V and 7 bases at J, with 7 bases in the middle. The CDR3 is 12 amino acids. In nucleotides, the CDR3 is TGTGCCAGCAGCTTAGGGAGACGGACCCAGTACTTC. It is translated as CASSLGRRTQYF.

V and J are TRBV5-6 and TRBJ2-2; weak D call: TRBD1 (6 bases). CDR3 length: 18 residues. V was clipped by 2 bases and J by 2 bases, with 19 bases between them. CDR1 SGHDT and CDR2 YYEEEE come from the germline V gene. The chain's CDR3 is CASSFSYSTGLNTGELFF. The CDR3 DNA is TGTGCCAGCAGCTTTAGCTATTCGACAGGCTTAAACACCGGGGAGCTGTTTTTT.

A word on this clonotype: Since a much larger clone is just one base distant, this may be a read error. V usage is TRBV29-1 and J usage is TRBJ2-7, with D tentatively TRBD1 (6 bases). The CDR3 is 13 amino acids. Trimming cost V 5 bases and J 6 bases, with 17 bases left between them. The germline V gene encodes CDR1 SQVTM and CDR2 ANQGSEA. The CDR3 reads CSVMAGVSIEQYF. In DNA, the CDR3 is TGCAGCGTTATGGCAGGGGTTTCAATCGAGCAGTACTTC.

The rearrangement links TRBV28 to TRBJ1-5; D call uncertain. The CDR3 sequence is 15 residues long. V was clipped by 3 bases and J by 9 bases, with 18 bases between them. CDR1 MDHEN and CDR2 SYDVKM come from the germline V gene. CDR3 in DNA: TGTGCCAGCAGTTTTTCGGAAGTTGGGCTAGGGCCCCAGCATTTT. Its translation: CASSFSEVGLGPQHF.

This chain links TRBV20-1 with TRBJ2-5; 8 bases agree with TRBD2. CDR1 is DFQATT, CDR2 SNEGSKA, per germline (reference sequence). V shed 8 bases, J shed 3 bases, and the junction held 5 bases outside the gene matches. The length of the CDR3 is 12 residues. In DNA, the CDR3 is TGCAGTTTCGGGGGGGTCGAAGAGACCCAGTACTTC. It translates to CSFGGVEETQYF.

Comment on this clonotype: This may arise from a read error, as a much more abundant clone is one base away. The gene calls are TRBV7-9 and TRBJ2-6; D not resolved. V dropped 11 bases and J dropped 4 bases, with 6 bases sitting between them. The CDR3 runs 11 residues. CDR1 is SEHNR and CDR2 is FQNEAQ in the germline V gene (reference sequence). CDR3 coding DNA: TGTGCCGGCGTCGGGGCCAACGTCCTGACTTTC. Amino acids: CAGVGANVLTF.

The rearrangement uses TRBV19 and TRBJ1-2; D is uncertain. The CDR3 runs to 10 residues. Germline V gene data show CDR1 as LNHDA and CDR2 as SQIVND (reference sequence). V lost 6 bases and J lost 8, with 7 bases in between. CDR3 sequence: CASRESGYTF. The CDR3 DNA is TGTGCCAGTAGAGAGAGCGGCTACACCTTC.

This clonotype was seen repeatedly, ten times or more. The rearrangement links TRBV2 to TRBJ2-2; 8 positions match TRBD1. Per germline, CDR1 SNHLY and CDR2 FYNNEI. The CDR3 totals 14 residues. V was pared by 8 bases and J by 3 bases, with 5 bases of the junction left unmatched. CDR3 coding DNA: TGTGCCAGCGGGCAGGGGGCGGACACCGGGGAGCTGTTTTTT. Amino acids: CASGQGADTGELFF.

The chain combines TRBV5-1 with TRBJ2-5; D may correspond to TRBD1 or TRBD2 (5 bases each). The CDR3 extends over 15 amino acids. Germline values: CDR1 SGHRS, CDR2 YFSETQ. The ends were cut back, 4 bases at V and 1 base at J, with 14 bases in the middle. In DNA, the CDR3 is TGCGCCAGCAGCCCGCCCGGGGCCTTCCAAGAGACCCAGTACTTC. This codes for CASSPPGAFQETQYF.

This clonotype has a count of ten or more. The V call is TRBV7-8, the J call TRBJ1-1, with D tentatively TRBD1 (6 bases). CDR1 and CDR2 from the germline V gene are SGHVS and FQNEAQ. This CDR3 spans 16 amino acids. V was clipped by 3 bases and J by 3 bases, with 17 bases between them. The CDR3 loop reads CASSFGRGLPDTEAFF. Written as DNA, the CDR3 is TGTGCCAGCAGCTTCGGCAGGGGATTGCCGGACACTGAAGCTTTCTTT.

This clonotype was recorded at least ten times. The gene calls are TRBV2 and TRBJ1-6; D is ambiguous. The CDR3 loop spans 16 amino acids. Germline V CDR1 and CDR2: SNHLY, FYNNEI. V lost 2 bases and J 2 bases, leaving 10 bases between the germline ends. Here the CDR3 DNA reads TGTGCCAGCAGTGAACTGGGGATGGCCTATAATTCACCCCTCCACTTT. Its translation: CASSELGMAYNSPLHF.

This rearrangement joins TRBV20-1 to TRBJ2-5; 9 bases are a match to TRBD2. V lost 3 bases and J lost 13; bases outside the gene matches: 9. Germline lookup yields CDR1 DFQATT and CDR2 SNEGSKA (reference sequence). The CDR3 runs 12 residues. CDR3 residues: CSARGLAGALYF. The CDR3 nucleotides read TGCAGTGCTAGGGGCTTAGCGGGAGCCTTGTACTTC.

At least ten counts were recorded for this clonotype. The V and J genes are TRBV7-2 and TRBJ1-6, with D perhaps matching TRBD1 (5 bases). Germline V gene lookup returns CDR1 SGHTA and CDR2 FQGNSA. This CDR3 contains 14 residues. The ends were cut back, 4 bases at V and 7 bases at J, with 11 bases in the middle. The CDR3 is CASSSQGWNSPLHF. The CDR3 bases are TGTGCCAGCAGCTCGCAGGGTTGGAATTCACCCCTCCACTTT. The full variable domain, rest sourced from reference TRBV7-2 and TRBJ1-6, is GAGVSQSPSNKVTEKGKDVELRCDPISGHTALYWYRQSLGQGLEFLIYFQGNSAPDKSGLPSDRFSAERTGGSVSTLTIQRTQQEDSAVYLCASSSQGWNSPLHFGNGTRLTVT.

On this clonotype itself: A much larger clone sits a single nucleotide away, making a read error possible. The V and J genes are TRBV10-3 and TRBJ1-5, with 9 positions matching TRBD1. The CDR3 spans 16 residues. The V gene end was trimmed by 3 bases and the J gene end by 4 bases; junction bases not matched to a gene: 7. CDR1 ENHRY and CDR2 SYGVKD come from the germline V gene. The CDR3 DNA reads TGTGCCATCAGTGATACAGGGGGCGTGGGTAATCAGCCCCAGCATTTT. It is translated as CAISDTGGVGNQPQHF.

This chain connects TRBV29-1 to TRBJ2-5, with D unclear. Per germline, CDR1 SQVTM and CDR2 ANQGSEA. This CDR3 has 10 amino acids. V dropped 4 bases and J dropped 7 bases, with 7 bases sitting between them. CDR3 protein: CSVASGTQYF. Here the CDR3 DNA reads TGCAGCGTTGCGTCGGGGACCCAGTACTTC.

This clonotype has only a few counts. The rearrangement uses TRBV29-1 and TRBJ1-3; D uncertain. This CDR3 region has 12 residues. Per the germline V gene, CDR1 is SQVTM and CDR2 is ANQGSEA. CDR3 bases: TGCACCGCCTCGGCAGGAGGAAACACCATATATTTT. Its protein product is CTASAGGNTIYF.

As to this clonotype: Relative to the germline gene, one junction end is altered; a read error may explain this. The J gene is TRBJ2-2, the V gene TRBV5-1; D remains ambiguous. The germline CDR1 and CDR2 sequences are SGHRS and YFSETQ. The CDR3 is 11 residues long. CDR3 protein: CASGLAGELFF. CDR3 bases: TGCGCCAGCGGCTTAGCCGGGGAGCTGTTTTTT.

This clonotype was detected ten times or more. The V call is TRBV29-1, the J call TRBJ1-1; unclear D gene. With 6 bases removed from V and 3 bases from J, the gap between germline ends came to 8 bases. The CDR3 spans 11 residues. CDR1 and CDR2 from the germline V gene are SQVTM and ANQGSEA. The CDR3 sequence is CSVKPYTEAFF. The DNA of the CDR3 is TGCAGCGTAAAGCCCTACACTGAAGCTTTCTTT.

The chain combines TRBV19 with TRBJ1-5; TRBD1 matches at 7 bases. CDR1 is LNHDA and CDR2 is SQIVND in the germline V gene (reference sequence). The ends lost 6 bases at V and 4 bases at J; junction bases unmatched: 12. This CDR3 contains 16 residues. The CDR3 is CASRPQGSMRNQPQHF. The DNA of the CDR3 is TGTGCCAGTAGGCCACAGGGGTCCATGAGGAATCAGCCCCAGCATTTT.

This clonotype showed up just a few times. The rearrangement joins TRBV28 to TRBJ2-5, with TRBD2 matching over 8 bases. Germline V CDR1 and CDR2: MDHEN, SYDVKM. The V and J ends lost 3 bases and 9 bases, in that order; junction bases with no gene match: 6. This CDR3 is 13 amino acids long. The CDR3 spells CASSFWAGGAQYF. The CDR3 DNA is TGTGCCAGCAGTTTTTGGGCGGGGGGAGCCCAGTACTTC.

The chain recombines TRBV18 with TRBJ2-5; D call uncertain. The CDR3 contains 12 residues. The germline V gene has CDR1 KGHSH and CDR2 LQKENI. Trimming removed 5 bases at V and 3 bases at J, with 7 bases between. The CDR3 spells CASSGGKETQYF. The CDR3 nucleotides read TGTGCCAGCTCAGGCGGCAAAGAGACCCAGTACTTC.

This clonotype has at least ten counts. The V gene is TRBV6-2 or TRBV6-3, the J gene TRBJ2-7; no definite D call. CDR1 is MNHEY, CDR2 SVGEGT, per germline. V dropped 6 bases and J dropped 7 bases, with 13 bases sitting between them. The CDR3 sequence is 12 residues long. DNA of the CDR3: TGTGCCAGCAGCCCCCCAGGTGTTGAGCAGTACTTC. This codes for CASSPPGVEQYF.

This clonotype has a handful of counts. V usage is TRBV7-2 and J usage is TRBJ2-7, with TRBD1 matching over 10 bases. After removal of 5 bases from V and 4 bases from J, the junction contained 8 bases not matched to a gene. This CDR3 comprises 15 residues. Germline CDR1 SGHTA, CDR2 FQGNSA. DNA of the CDR3: TGTGCCAGCAGCCCCGGGACAGGGGTCAGGTACGAGCAGTACTTC. Residues: CASSPGTGVRYEQYF. The variable domain in full, with the rest retrieved from reference TRBV7-2 and TRBJ2-7, is GAGVSQSPSNKVTEKGKDVELRCDPISGHTALYWYRQSLGQGLEFLIYFQGNSAPDKSGLPSDRFSAERTGGSVSTLTIQRTQQEDSAVYLCASSPGTGVRYEQYFGPGTRLTVT.

The chain has TRBV7-2 and TRBJ1-2; tentatively, D is TRBD1 (5 bases). Germline V gives CDR1 SGHTA, CDR2 FQGNSA. Trimming left V 6 bases short and J 0 bases short, with 11 bases between. CDR3 length equals 14 residues. The CDR3 DNA reads as TGTGCCAGCAGTGGGGCCACAGCTAACTATGGCTACACCTTC. Residues: CASSGATANYGYTF.

The chain is built from TRBV7-3 and TRBJ1-3; D is perhaps TRBD1 (5 bases). Per germline, CDR1 SGHTA and CDR2 FQGTGA. V lost 1 base to trimming and J lost 8 bases, with 15 bases between them. The CDR3 has 15 amino acids. The CDR3 nucleotides read TGTGCCAGCAGCTTAAGGTGGGGGGATGGCTACACCATATATTTT. Translation gives CASSLRWGDGYTIYF.

This clonotype came up a few times. At one end the junction does not follow the germline gene, possibly because of a read error. The V gene is TRBV10-1, the J gene TRBJ2-5; 10 bases agree with TRBD2. The germline V gene has CDR1 WNHNN and CDR2 SYGVQD (reference sequence). The CDR3 is made up of 14 amino acids. The chain's CDR3 is CASSEAGGRETQYF. Here the CDR3 DNA reads TGTGCCAGCAGTGAAGCGGGGGGGCGAGAGACCCAGTACTTC.

In this sample, this clonotype turned up a few times. V usage is TRBV28 and J usage is TRBJ2-7; the D gene is possibly TRBD2 (6 bases). The CDR3 length is 12 residues. Trimming pared 4 bases from V and 6 bases from J, leaving 10 bases between. Germline CDR1 and CDR2: MDHEN and SYDVKM. The CDR3 sequence is CASSSRLGEQYF. The CDR3 DNA reads TGTGCCAGCAGTTCTAGACTAGGCGAGCAGTACTTC.